These T cell receptor beta chains were read from a single sample in a study of T cell repertoires in cytomegalovirus infection. MiXCR, run by TCRdb on the reads, gives a single entry per CDR3 protein. Altogether about 160,000 distinct CDR3 sequences are present, approximately 17% being singletons, with the ten largest covering approximately 19%. The sequenced sample consisted of CD8+ T cells from PBMCs. These TCRs come from a human donor in good health (CMV status not recorded). Some clones in this sample may be carry-over from other donors' samples. Both conserved end residues are part of each CDR3. Each record gives: V gene, D gene, clone size, J gene, CDR3 protein, CDR3 DNA. The D gene is left open where the match is weak. Some rows have no size entry. The others give once, few or many, or a class for an expanded clone.

V gene: TRBV9; D gene: TRBD2; clone size: NA; J gene: TRBJ2-2; CDR3 protein: CASSVGTSGRRNTGELFF; CDR3 DNA: TGTGCCAGCAGCGTCGGGACTAGCGGGAGACGTAACACCGGGGAGCTGTTTTTT
V gene: TRBV7-2; D gene: NA; clone size: NA; J gene: TRBJ1-2; CDR3 protein: CASSLALSVGYTF; CDR3 DNA: TGTGCCAGCAGCTTAGCGCTAAGTGTTGGCTACACCTTC
V gene: TRBV7-2; D gene: NA; clone size: NA; J gene: TRBJ1-1; CDR3 protein: CASSYASNTEAFF; CDR3 DNA: TGTGCCAGCAGCTATGCTTCGAACACTGAAGCTTTCTTT
V gene: TRBV28; D gene: NA; clone size: NA; J gene: TRBJ2-1; CDR3 protein: CASDGTDEQFF; CDR3 DNA: TGTGCCAGCGACGGAACCGATGAGCAGTTCTTC
V gene: TRBV20-1; D gene: NA; clone size: NA; J gene: TRBJ2-1; CDR3 protein: CSARDSGGSYNEQFF; CDR3 DNA: TGCAGTGCTAGAGATTCGGGCGGGTCTTACAATGAGCAGTTCTTC
V gene: TRBV6-1; D gene: TRBD1; clone size: NA; J gene: TRBJ2-1; CDR3 protein: CASSRSGTGTRSYNEQFF; CDR3 DNA: TGTGCCAGCAGCCGATCGGGGACAGGAACCCGCTCCTACAATGAGCAGTTCTTC
V gene: TRBV20-1; D gene: NA; clone size: NA; J gene: TRBJ2-6; CDR3 protein: CSAYSSIGANVLTF; CDR3 DNA: TGCAGTGCCTACTCATCCATTGGGGCCAACGTCCTGACTTTC
V gene: TRBV28; D gene: NA; clone size: NA; J gene: TRBJ1-5; CDR3 protein: CASTETNQPQHF; CDR3 DNA: TGTGCCAGCACCGAAACAAATCAGCCCCAGCATTTT
V gene: TRBV5-1; D gene: TRBD2; clone size: few; J gene: TRBJ2-3; CDR3 protein: CASSPGLAGGPTDTQYF; CDR3 DNA: TGCGCCAGCAGCCCTGGACTAGCGGGGGGGCCTACAGATACGCAGTATTTT
V gene: TRBV7-8; D gene: TRBD2; clone size: NA; J gene: TRBJ2-1; CDR3 protein: CASRRSLAGGLNEQFF; CDR3 DNA: TGTGCCAGCAGACGATCACTAGCGGGGGGGCTAAATGAGCAGTTCTTC
V gene: TRBV7-9; D gene: NA; clone size: NA; J gene: TRBJ2-1; CDR3 protein: CASSLGNRDYNEQFF; CDR3 DNA: TGTGCCAGCAGCTTAGGGAACAGGGACTACAATGAGCAGTTCTTC
V gene: TRBV9; D gene: NA; clone size: few; J gene: TRBJ1-1; CDR3 protein: CASSVGDTEAFF; CDR3 DNA: TGTGCCAGCAGCGTAGGGGACACTGAAGCTTTCTTT
V gene: TRBV28; D gene: TRBD2; clone size: NA; J gene: TRBJ2-5; CDR3 protein: CASSGGLYQETQYF; CDR3 DNA: TGTGCCAGTAGCGGGGGACTTTACCAAGAGACCCAGTACTTC
V gene: TRBV19; D gene: NA; clone size: NA; J gene: TRBJ1-2; CDR3 protein: CASSFTGSFYGYTF; CDR3 DNA: TGTGCCAGTAGTTTTACAGGGAGTTTCTATGGCTACACCTTC
V gene: TRBV12-3/TRBV12-4; D gene: NA; clone size: NA; J gene: TRBJ2-4; CDR3 protein: CASSKTSDKNIQYF; CDR3 DNA: TGTGCCAGCAGCAAAACAAGCGATAAAAACATTCAGTACTTC
V gene: TRBV11-2; D gene: TRBD2; clone size: few; J gene: TRBJ2-5; CDR3 protein: CASSLGVAGDPLTQYF; CDR3 DNA: TGTGCCAGCAGCTTAGGGGTAGCGGGGGATCCTTTGACCCAGTACTTC
V gene: TRBV7-8; D gene: TRBD2; clone size: NA; J gene: TRBJ2-1; CDR3 protein: CASRTSGREEQFF; CDR3 DNA: TGTGCCAGCAGGACTAGCGGGAGAGAGGAACAGTTCTTC
V gene: TRBV19; D gene: NA; clone size: NA; J gene: TRBJ2-1; CDR3 protein: CASSIEASEQFF; CDR3 DNA: TGTGCCAGTAGTATCGAAGCGAGTGAGCAGTTCTTC
V gene: TRBV2; D gene: TRBD1; clone size: few; J gene: TRBJ2-7; CDR3 protein: CASKNRTGAIYEQYF; CDR3 DNA: TGTGCCAGCAAGAACAGGACAGGGGCCATCTACGAGCAGTACTTC
V gene: TRBV6-2/TRBV6-3; D gene: NA; clone size: few; J gene: TRBJ2-4; CDR3 protein: CASSYQGTGIKAKNIQYF; CDR3 DNA: TGTGCCAGCAGTTACCAGGGTACAGGGATTAAAGCCAAAAACATTCAGTACTTC
V gene: TRBV7-8; D gene: NA; clone size: many; J gene: TRBJ1-2; CDR3 protein: CASSSTQEPTDLDGYTF; CDR3 DNA: TGTGCCAGCAGCTCCACCCAGGAGCCGACCGACCTAGATGGCTACACCTTC
V gene: TRBV4-2; D gene: TRBD1; clone size: NA; J gene: TRBJ2-7; CDR3 protein: CASSKKGQGGVYEQYF; CDR3 DNA: TGTGCCAGCAGCAAAAAGGGACAGGGGGGTGTCTACGAGCAGTACTTC
V gene: TRBV20-1; D gene: NA; clone size: NA; J gene: TRBJ2-1; CDR3 protein: CSVAVWGLVGYNEQFF; CDR3 DNA: TGCAGTGTAGCGGTTTGGGGACTGGTAGGGTACAATGAGCAGTTCTTC
V gene: TRBV6-5; D gene: TRBD1; clone size: few; J gene: TRBJ2-1; CDR3 protein: CASSYSTGGGEQFF; CDR3 DNA: TGTGCCAGCAGTTACTCGACAGGGGGCGGTGAGCAGTTCTTC
V gene: TRBV20-1; D gene: TRBD1; clone size: few; J gene: TRBJ2-1; CDR3 protein: CSATTGTGFQNEQFF; CDR3 DNA: TGCAGTGCTACTACCGGGACAGGGTTTCAAAATGAGCAGTTCTTC
V gene: TRBV29-1; D gene: TRBD2; clone size: NA; J gene: TRBJ2-5; CDR3 protein: CSGRVAGLQETQYF; CDR3 DNA: TGCAGCGGACGGGTAGCGGGCCTTCAAGAGACCCAGTACTTC
V gene: TRBV7-9; D gene: TRBD2; clone size: NA; J gene: TRBJ2-1; CDR3 protein: CASSFEGLAGYNEQFF; CDR3 DNA: TGTGCCAGCAGCTTCGAAGGACTAGCGGGGTACAATGAGCAGTTCTTC